Each of the 25 T cell receptor beta chains below was sequenced from the same sample in a study of cytomegalovirus exposure and HLA in healthy donors. The study ran its PCR with 60 Vbeta and 13 Jbeta primers. TCRdb's table, derived via immunoSEQ multiplex PCR, lists solely in-frame clones and lacks some. The sample comprises roughly 150,000 clones, 81% of which are singletons, and 1.3% rests with the top ten. Sequenced input: PBMCs. These TCRs come from a man aged 50 or older in good health and CMV-seropositive.

The chain employs TRBV6-6 and TRBJ2-7; the D is unclear. V was cut by 2 bases and J by 10 bases, with 18 bases left in between. The CDR3 is 14 residues long. The germline CDR1 and CDR2 sequences are MNHNY and SVGAGI (reference sequence). CDR3 bases: TGTGCCAGCAGTTACGACCTAGACGACTGGAGCCAGTACTTC. Protein: CASSYDLDDWSQYF.

The chain couples TRBV5-4 to TRBJ1-4; 7 bases match TRBD1. The CDR3 spans 14 residues. The junction had 4 bases not matched to a gene; V was cut back by 4 bases and J by 4 bases. The germline V gene encodes CDR1 SGHNT and CDR2 YYREEE (reference sequence). CDR3 sequence: CASSLGQYNEKLFF. The CDR3 nucleotides are TGTGCCAGCAGCCTGGGACAGTATAATGAAAAACTGTTTTTT.

The rearrangement links TRBV10-3 to TRBJ2-7; 10 positions agree with TRBD2. There are 14 residues in the CDR3. Germline CDR1 ENHRY, CDR2 SYGVKD. The trim removed 6 bases at V and 2 bases at J, leaving 4 bases unmatched. The DNA of the CDR3 is TGTGCCATCAGGGTAACTAGCGGGGCCTACGAGCAGTACTTC. Amino acids: CAIRVTSGAYEQYF.

V usage is TRBV7-3 and J usage is TRBJ2-5; the D gene is possibly TRBD2 (5 bases). The germline V gene has CDR1 SGHTA and CDR2 FQGTGA. The CDR3 extends over 14 amino acids. The germline V and J ends were trimmed by 2 bases and 5 bases, with 12 bases remaining between them. The CDR3 region is CASSLGGGGETQYF. The CDR3 DNA reads as TGTGCCAGCAGCTTAGGAGGAGGTGGGGAGACCCAGTACTTC. Supplemented by reference TRBV7-3 and TRBJ2-5, the full variable domain reads GAGVSQTPSNKVTEKGKYVELRCDPISGHTALYWYRQSLGQGPEFLIYFQGTGAADDSGLPNDRFFAVRPEGSVSTLKIQRTERGDSAVYLCASSLGGGGETQYFGPGTRLLVL.

The rearrangement uses TRBV4-2 and TRBJ1-4; perhaps TRBD1 as D (5 bases). Trimming stripped 4 bases from V and 8 bases from J, with 17 bases between. The CDR3 is 15 amino acids. Germline CDR1 and CDR2: LGHNA and YNFKEQ. CDR3: CASSPPTARGEKLFF. In DNA form, the CDR3 reads TGTGCCAGCAGCCCCCCGACAGCCCGCGGCGAAAAACTGTTTTTT.

This clone turned up a few times. The V call is TRBV29-1, the J call TRBJ1-2; D uncertain. Germline assignment: CDR1 SQVTM and CDR2 ANQGSEA. This CDR3 has 11 amino acids. The germline V and J ends were trimmed by 4 bases and 4 bases, with 7 bases remaining between them. The CDR3 DNA is TGCAGCGTTGGACACGTCTATGGCTACACCTTC. The encoded protein is CSVGHVYGYTF. Looking up the rest from reference TRBV29-1 and TRBJ1-2 gives the full variable domain: SAVISQKPSRDICQRGTSLTIQCQVDSQVTMMFWYRQQPGQSLTLIATANQGSEATYESGFVIDKFPISRPNLTFSTLTVSNMSPEDSSIYLCSVGHVYGYTFGSGTRLTVV.

The CDR3 sequence is CASSLGGPGLYYGYTF. CDR3 nucleotides: TGTGCCAGCAGTTTAGGTGGGCCAGGTCTATACTATGGCTACACCTTC. This chain uses TRBV28 with TRBJ1-2; D ambiguous. V dropped 2 bases and J dropped 3 bases, with 16 bases sitting between them. Germline V CDR1 and CDR2: MDHEN, SYDVKM. CDR3 length equals 16 residues.

The chain employs TRBV19 and TRBJ2-2; unclear D gene. Germline CDR1 LNHDA, CDR2 SQIVND (reference sequence). Between the trimmed V and J ends, which lost 3 bases and 1 base, there was a span of 9 bases. The CDR3 spans 15 residues. CDR3 coding DNA: TGTGCCAGTAGTATCCCCAGGTTGAACACCGGGGAGCTGTTTTTT. Amino acid sequence: CASSIPRLNTGELFF.

The gene calls are TRBV7-2 and TRBJ1-3, with a tentative D call TRBD1 (5 bases). Germline V gene data show CDR1 as SGHTA and CDR2 as FQGNSA. Trimming took off 0 bases at V and 8 bases at J, with 5 bases between the two ends. The CDR3 loop spans 12 amino acids. This CDR3 reads CASSLAGDTIYF. In nucleotides, the CDR3 is TGTGCCAGCAGCTTAGCAGGGGACACCATATATTTT.

This rearrangement joins TRBV4-1 to TRBJ2-1; 9 bases agree with TRBD2. The V and J ends lost 4 bases and 6 bases, in that order; junction bases with no gene match: 7. The CDR3 contains 15 residues. Germline lookup yields CDR1 MGHRA and CDR2 YSYEKL. DNA of the CDR3: TGCGCCAGCAGCCCCCTCGGGACTAGCCTCAATGAGCAGTTCTTC. Its protein product is CASSPLGTSLNEQFF.

The rearrangement joins TRBV28 to TRBJ2-7; 8 nucleotides match TRBD2. Trimming at V came to 5 bases and at J to 6 bases, leaving 12 bases not matched to a gene. CDR1 is MDHEN, CDR2 SYDVKM, per germline. The CDR3 spans 15 residues. The CDR3 DNA reads as TGTGCCAGCAGTACTCGGCGGGAGGCTCTCTCCGAGCAGTACTTC. It yields the protein CASSTRREALSEQYF.

The chain joins TRBV4-2 to TRBJ2-2; D not certain. Looked up from germline, CDR1 is LGHNA and CDR2 is YNFKEQ. Trimming pared 0 bases from V and 6 bases from J, leaving 8 bases between. The CDR3 contains 14 residues. The CDR3 is CASSQDPVPGELFF. The CDR3 DNA reads as TGTGCCAGCAGCCAAGACCCCGTCCCCGGGGAGCTGTTTTTT.

This clone has just a few counts. The chain joins TRBV6-1 to TRBJ1-2; TRBD1 is a possible D gene (6 bases). The CDR3 totals 14 residues. Germline CDR1 and CDR2: MNHNS and SASEGT. Trimming left V 7 bases short and J 4 bases short, with 16 bases between. The CDR3 loop is CASKLGGRTYGYTF. The CDR3 coding sequence is TGTGCCAGCAAGCTCGGGGGGCGAACCTATGGCTACACCTTC.

V usage is TRBV5-6 and J usage is TRBJ2-1, with TRBD2 identical over 9 bases. This CDR3 has 19 amino acids. The germline V gene has CDR1 SGHDT and CDR2 YYEEEE. V shed 3 bases, J shed 0 bases, and the junction held 13 bases outside the gene matches. This chain's CDR3 is CASSSRGGSGGLSYNEQFF. The CDR3, as DNA: TGTGCCAGCAGCTCCCGCGGGGGTAGCGGGGGACTCTCCTACAATGAGCAGTTCTTC.

There are a few counts of this clone. This chain links TRBV19 with TRBJ1-2, with D hard to call. This CDR3 region has 14 residues. V lost 0 bases, J lost 2 bases, and 7 bases lay in between. Germline V gives CDR1 LNHDA, CDR2 SQIVND (reference sequence). The CDR3 DNA reads as TGTGCCAGTAGTATAGAATCCAGAAACTATGGCTACACCTTC. Amino acid sequence: CASSIESRNYGYTF.

The genes are TRBV6-1 and TRBJ1-2; 7 nucleotides match TRBD1. The CDR3 consists of 13 residues. The V gene's germline CDR1 is MNHNS and CDR2 SASEGT. V lost 6 bases and J lost 8; bases outside the gene matches: 9. CDR3 coding DNA: TGTGCCAGCAGCCTGACAGGGTCAGGCGGCTACACCTTC. Protein product: CASSLTGSGGYTF.

The chain employs TRBV18 and TRBJ1-3; the D gene is possibly TRBD1 (5 bases). The germline V gene has CDR1 KGHSH and CDR2 LQKENI. This CDR3 spans 15 amino acids. The germline V and J ends were trimmed by 2 bases and 0 bases, with 8 bases remaining between them. This chain's CDR3 is CASSPDRTSGNTIYF. DNA of the CDR3: TGTGCCAGCTCACCAGACAGAACCTCTGGAAACACCATATATTTT.

The chain joins TRBV7-8 to TRBJ2-2; TRBD1 aligns across 8 bases. Germline V gene lookup returns CDR1 SGHVS and CDR2 FQNEAQ. The CDR3 runs to 17 residues. Trimming took 4 bases from V and 3 from J; bases not matched to a gene: 10. The CDR3, as DNA: TGTGCCAGCAGCTGGCAGACAGGGGCCCCGGACACCGGGGAGCTGTTTTTT. Translation gives CASSWQTGAPDTGELFF.

This clone occurred once. The CDR3 sequence: CASSQGGVQTNYGYTF. In DNA form, the CDR3 reads TGCGCCAGCAGCCAAGGGGGGGTACAAACTAACTATGGCTACACCTTC. The V call is TRBV4-1, the J call TRBJ1-2; tentatively, D is TRBD1 (5 bases). The CDR3 length is 16 residues. Germline assignment: CDR1 MGHRA and CDR2 YSYEKL. V lost 1 base and J lost 0, with 12 bases in between.

The V call is TRBV28, the J call TRBJ1-2; D remains unclear. Germline-derived CDR1 and CDR2 are MDHEN and SYDVKM. V lost 3 bases, J lost 8 bases, and 10 bases lay in between. The CDR3 sequence is 12 residues long. The chain's CDR3 is CASSFLGRGYTF. Here the CDR3 DNA reads TGTGCCAGCAGTTTCCTGGGCAGGGGCTACACCTTC.

The V gene is TRBV2, the J gene TRBJ2-3; D unresolved. V lost 4 bases and J 1 base, leaving 9 bases between the germline ends. Germline values: CDR1 SNHLY, CDR2 FYNNEI. This CDR3 is built from 14 residues. In DNA form, the CDR3 reads TGTGCCAGCAGTGCTTCCCTTGGCACAGATACGCAGTATTTT. Its protein product is CASSASLGTDTQYF.

This clone was found once. The CDR3 coding sequence is TGTGCCAGCACTCCCCTAGCGGGAGGGCCAACAGATACGCAGTATTTT. This gives the protein CASTPLAGGPTDTQYF. This chain uses TRBV7-9 with TRBJ2-3; 12 bases line up with TRBD2. V dropped 7 bases and J dropped 3; count of bases not matched to a gene: 8. CDR1 is SEHNR, CDR2 FQNEAQ, per germline (reference sequence). The CDR3 covers 16 residues.

V gene TRBV7-2 combines with J gene TRBJ1-3; no definite D call. The CDR3 extends over 14 amino acids. Germline loops: CDR1 SGHTA, CDR2 FQGNSA. V gave up 4 bases and J gave up 16 bases, with 23 bases separating them. CDR3 loop: CASSSTPGDPSVYF. CDR3 DNA sequence: TGTGCCAGCAGCTCCACCCCCGGAGACCCCTCTGTTTATTTT.

This clone has only one observation. This chain joins TRBV19 and TRBJ2-1; 8 bases are shared with TRBD2. V was clipped by 3 bases and J by 7 bases; unmatched bases: 2. The length of the CDR3 is 13 residues. Looked up from germline, CDR1 is LNHDA and CDR2 is SQIVND (reference sequence). CDR3 nucleotides: TGTGCCAGTAGTATCGGGGGGGGTAATGAGCAGTTCTTC. Its protein product is CASSIGGGNEQFF. Filled out from reference TRBV19 and TRBJ2-1, the complete variable domain reads DGGITQSPKYLFRKEGQNVTLSCEQNLNHDAMYWYRQDPGQGLRLIYYSQIVNDFQKGDIAEGYSVSREKKESFPLTVTSAQKNPTAFYLCASSIGGGNEQFFGPGTRLTVL.

V usage is TRBV6-5 and J usage is TRBJ1-4, with 7 bases lining up with TRBD1. The germline V gene encodes CDR1 MNHEY and CDR2 SVGAGI. V trimming: 9 bases; J trimming: 0 bases; junction bases outside the gene matches: 4. The CDR3 has 14 amino acids. The CDR3 DNA reads TGTGCCAGGAAGGGGGCTGCAACTAATGAAAAACTGTTTTTT. It codes for CARKGAATNEKLFF.